The 23 T cell receptor beta chains listed next were all sequenced from one sample in a study of CD8 T cells in ankylosing spondylitis. Broader study findings: One TCR beta motif, made up of roughly 8 highly homologous variants, appeared characteristic of ankylosing spondylitis blood.

The antigens these receptors bind are not known. TCRdb independently ran MiXCR on the 5' RACE reads; one entry per CDR3 protein. The sample shows about 440,000 distinct CDR3 sequences, 15% to 20% of them seen only once. Sequencing used blood, either unsorted or a sorted T cell fraction (not recorded which). Source of these receptors: a male donor with ankylosing spondylitis.

The gene calls are TRBV27 and TRBJ1-2; the D is unclear. Trimming took off 2 bases at V and 8 bases at J, with 12 bases between the two ends. CDR1 MNHEY and CDR2 SMNVEV come from the germline V gene (reference sequence). CDR3 length: 13 residues. As DNA, the CDR3 is TGTGCCAGCAGTTTAGGCCGGGGTGGAGGCTACACCTTC. It yields the protein CASSLGRGGGYTF.

This clonotype was seen only a few times. This sequence joins TRBV5-3 and TRBJ1-2; maybe TRBD1 (6 bases). TRBV5-3 counts as an open reading frame of uncertain function. This CDR3 region has 16 residues. Trimming left V 8 bases short and J 8 bases short, with 28 bases between. Written as DNA, the CDR3 is TGTGCCAGTGGCCCCGGGCCCACAGGGTTCGATCTCGGCTACACCTTC. Protein product: CASGPGPTGFDLGYTF.

J is TRBJ2-7 and V is TRBV7-6; maybe TRBD2 (6 bases). Germline loops: CDR1 SGHVS, CDR2 FNYEAQ. The V and J ends lost 1 base and 2 bases respectively, with 21 bases between them. The CDR3 consists of 18 residues. CDR3 sequence (DNA): TGTGCCAGCAGCTTAGGTGGCGGGGTTGGTTGGCGGCCCTACGAGCAGTACTTC. This codes for CASSLGGGVGWRPYEQYF. Combining the CDR3 with reference TRBV7-6 and TRBJ2-7 gives the whole variable domain GAGVSQSPRYKVTKRGQDVALRCDPISGHVSLYWYRQALGQGPEFLTYFNYEAQQDKSGLPNDRFSAERPEGSISTLTIQRTEQRDSAMYRCASSLGGGVGWRPYEQYFGPGTRLTVT.

This clonotype was picked up many times. The rearrangement links TRBV15 to TRBJ1-4, with D possibly TRBD1 on 5 matching bases. The CDR3 contains 14 residues. The V and J ends lost 2 bases and 4 bases respectively, with 8 bases between them. CDR1 and CDR2 from the germline V gene are LNHNV and YYDKDF (reference sequence). DNA of the CDR3: TGTGCCACCAGCAGACAGGGTTTTAATGAAAAACTGTTTTTT. Amino acids: CATSRQGFNEKLFF.

This clonotype was seen a handful of times. V is TRBV10-3 and J is TRBJ2-7; no firm D call. The germline V and J ends were trimmed by 2 bases and 1 base, with 15 bases remaining between them. The CDR3 spans 16 residues. Germline lookup yields CDR1 ENHRY and CDR2 SYGVKD. The CDR3 reads CAISEPTSWGSYEQYF. The CDR3 nucleotides read TGTGCCATCAGTGAGCCGACAAGTTGGGGATCCTACGAGCAGTACTTC.

Only a few counts were recorded for this clonotype. The chain has TRBV20-1 and TRBJ2-7; D uncertain. The CDR3 consists of 14 residues. Trimming took off 1 base at V and 2 bases at J, with 12 bases between the two ends. Germline-derived CDR1 and CDR2 are DFQATT and SNEGSKA (reference sequence). This CDR3 is CSARGSGGTYEQYF. The CDR3, as DNA: TGCAGTGCTAGAGGGTCCGGCGGAACCTACGAGCAGTACTTC.

The rearrangement uses TRBV6-6 and TRBJ2-3; D may correspond to TRBD1 or TRBD2 (5 bases each). V lost 10 bases to trimming and J lost 2 bases, with 10 bases between them. Germline CDR1 and CDR2: MNHNY and SVGAGI (reference sequence). The CDR3 is 12 amino acids. CDR3 coding DNA: TGTGCCACCTCCGGGGCCACAGATACGCAGTATTTT. The encoded protein is CATSGATDTQYF.

This clonotype was observed many times. The CDR3 sequence is CSATRGNTQYF. The CDR3 nucleotides are TGCAGTGCTACCAGGGGGAATACGCAGTATTTT. The chain links TRBV20-1 to TRBJ2-3; 7 bases fit TRBD1. This CDR3 has 11 amino acids. Germline CDR1 and CDR2: DFQATT and SNEGSKA (reference sequence). The V segment lost 4 bases and the J segment 7 bases; nucleotides outside the gene matches: 2.

This clonotype showed up many times. The J gene is TRBJ2-3, the V gene TRBV20-1; D might be TRBD2 (5 bases). Germline CDR1 is DFQATT and CDR2 is SNEGSKA (reference sequence). The V and J ends lost 4 bases and 1 base respectively, with 15 bases between them. This CDR3 spans 15 amino acids. The CDR3 here is CSATEVARRTDTQYF. CDR3 DNA: TGCAGTGCTACGGAAGTAGCGAGACGCACAGATACGCAGTATTTT.

The rearrangement joins TRBV7-3 to TRBJ2-1; 8 nucleotides align to TRBD1. CDR3 size: 15 residues. With V trimmed by 2 bases and J by 6 bases, 6 bases remained unmatched. The germline CDR1 and CDR2 sequences are SGHTA and FQGTGA. CDR3 loop: CASSLGDRRFNEQFF. In nucleotides, the CDR3 is TGTGCCAGCAGCTTAGGGGACAGGCGGTTCAATGAGCAGTTCTTC.

A few counts support this clonotype. The genes are TRBV4-3 and TRBJ1-2, with 7 bases aligning to TRBD1. V trimming: 0 bases; J trimming: 7 bases; junction bases outside the gene matches: 14. CDR1 is LGHNA and CDR2 is YSLEER in the germline V gene. The CDR3 loop spans 17 amino acids. In DNA, the CDR3 is TGCGCCAGCAGCCAAGATTATCAGGGGGTGGCCGAGGTTGGCTACACCTTC. It encodes CASSQDYQGVAEVGYTF.

In this sample, this clonotype turned up many times. The gene calls are TRBV5-1 and TRBJ2-2; 8 nucleotides agree with TRBD2. Germline loops: CDR1 SGHRS, CDR2 YFSETQ. V was pared by 4 bases and J by 6 bases, with 11 bases of the junction left unmatched. This CDR3 is built from 16 residues. CDR3 sequence (DNA): TGCGCCAGCAGCGGGTCGTTAAGCGGGGGAGCCGGGGAGCTGTTTTTT. Encoded protein: CASSGSLSGGAGELFF.

The chain couples TRBV20-1 to TRBJ2-4; possibly TRBD1 for D (5 bases). Trimming took 5 bases from V and 6 from J, leaving 11 bases between them. There are 12 residues in the CDR3. Germline values: CDR1 DFQATT, CDR2 SNEGSKA (reference sequence). The CDR3, as DNA: TGCAGTGCTTACGACAGACCAAACATTCAGTACTTC. It yields the protein CSAYDRPNIQYF.

V gene TRBV28 combines with J gene TRBJ1-5; 7 bases fit TRBD1. V was pared by 7 bases and J by 9 bases, with 6 bases of the junction left unmatched. The CDR3 is made up of 12 amino acids. Per germline, CDR1 MDHEN and CDR2 SYDVKM. CDR3 coding DNA: TGTGCCAGCAAAACACAGGGGTTGCCCCAGCATTTT. This codes for CASKTQGLPQHF.

The table lists this clonotype with many counts. The CDR3 loop reads CASSRGQRDQPQHF. CDR3 bases: TGTGCCAGCAGCCGCGGACAGAGGGACCAGCCCCAGCATTTT. The chain combines TRBV5-6 with TRBJ1-5; TRBD1 is a possible D gene (6 bases). V shed 4 bases and J shed 7 bases, with 15 bases lying between them. Germline loops: CDR1 SGHDT, CDR2 YYEEEE. The CDR3 totals 14 residues. The entire variable domain, with the rest obtained from reference TRBV5-6 and TRBJ1-5, is as follows: DAGVTQSPTHLIKTRGQQVTLRCSPKSGHDTVSWYQQALGQGPQFIFQYYEEEERQRGNFPDRFSGHQFPNYSSELNVNALLLGDSALYLCASSRGQRDQPQHFGDGTRLSIL.

V and J are TRBV6-5 and TRBJ2-2; TRBD2 might be the D (6 bases). V lost 0 bases, J lost 2 bases, and 13 bases lay in between. This CDR3 has 17 residues. Germline V gives CDR1 MNHEY, CDR2 SVGAGI. The CDR3 sequence: CASSYSRDSSNTGELFF. The CDR3 DNA sequence: TGTGCCAGCAGTTACTCTAGGGACTCGTCAAACACCGGGGAGCTGTTTTTT.

This clonotype was observed a handful of times. The CDR3 bases are TGCAGCTCGGGCGGGAATGAAGCTTTCTTT. Residues: CSSGGNEAFF. The rearrangement joins TRBV29-1 to TRBJ1-1; D not resolved. The CDR3 runs to 10 residues. V shed 8 bases and J shed 7 bases, with 11 bases lying between them. CDR1 SQVTM and CDR2 ANQGSEA come from the germline V gene.

The rearrangement joins TRBV27 to TRBJ1-2, with TRBD1 identical over 7 bases. Germline V gene sequence: CDR1 MNHEY, CDR2 SMNVEV (reference sequence). The CDR3 has 15 residues. The V and J ends lost 4 bases and 2 bases, in that order; junction bases with no gene match: 7. CDR3 DNA: TGTGCCAGCAGTTCCAGACAGGGAGAGAACTATGGCTACACCTTC. Translation gives CASSSRQGENYGYTF.

The chain carries TRBV5-5 and TRBJ2-7; D gene unclear. The V end was cut by 0 bases, the J end by 2 bases, with 9 bases between. The CDR3 has 14 residues. Germline V gene data show CDR1 as SGHKS and CDR2 as YYEKEE (reference sequence). CDR3 protein: CASSLGPPPYEQYF. DNA of the CDR3: TGTGCCAGCAGCTTGGGCCCCCCTCCCTACGAGCAGTACTTC.

This clonotype was recorded many times. The gene calls are TRBV15 and TRBJ2-1; no definite D call. Germline CDR1 is LNHNV and CDR2 is YYDKDF (reference sequence). CDR3 length: 13 amino acids. V lost 1 base and J lost 8, with 9 bases in between. The CDR3, as DNA: TGTGCCACCAGCAGAGGAGGACGGGATGAGCAGTTCTTC. Protein product: CATSRGGRDEQFF.

This clonotype occurred many times. This chain uses TRBV20-1 with TRBJ2-1; no firm D call. Trimming removed 2 bases from V and 5 bases from J, with 10 bases in between. This CDR3 has 13 amino acids. Germline lookup yields CDR1 DFQATT and CDR2 SNEGSKA (reference sequence). CDR3 bases: TGCAGTGCTAGATCGCAGGTTCACAATGAGCAGTTCTTC. Protein sequence: CSARSQVHNEQFF.

V usage is TRBV2 and J usage is TRBJ2-7; D possibly corresponds to TRBD1 (5 bases). Germline V gene sequence: CDR1 SNHLY, CDR2 FYNNEI. The CDR3 spans 14 residues. The ends were cut back, 3 bases at V and 0 bases at J, with 9 bases in the middle. CDR3 loop: CASSEQGTSYEQYF. Here the CDR3 DNA reads TGTGCCAGCAGTGAGCAGGGAACCTCCTACGAGCAGTACTTC.

This clonotype was seen a handful of times. The chain combines TRBV3-1 with TRBJ2-1; possibly TRBD2 for D (6 bases). This CDR3 is 20 amino acids long. The germline gives CDR1 LGHDT, CDR2 YNNKEL (reference sequence). V shed 0 bases and J shed 4 bases, with 25 bases lying between them. In nucleotides, the CDR3 is TGTGCCAGCAGCCAAGATCGGGGGACTTGGAAGCCCCGGGTTTACAATGAGCAGTTCTTC. Translating gives CASSQDRGTWKPRVYNEQFF.